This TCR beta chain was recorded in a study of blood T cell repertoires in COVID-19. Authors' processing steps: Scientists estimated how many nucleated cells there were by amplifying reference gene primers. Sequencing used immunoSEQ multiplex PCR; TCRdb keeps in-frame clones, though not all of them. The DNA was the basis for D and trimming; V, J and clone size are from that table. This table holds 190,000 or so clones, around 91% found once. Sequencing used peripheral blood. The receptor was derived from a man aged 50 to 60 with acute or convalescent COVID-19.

The CDR3 loop reads CASSLELAAYNEQFF. The DNA of the CDR3 is TGCGCCAGCAGCTTGGAACTAGCGGCCTACAATGAGCAGTTCTTC. The chain employs TRBV5-1 and TRBJ2-1; 8 bases align to TRBD2. Unmatched junction bases numbered 1, after V lost 0 bases and J lost 2 bases. Germline-derived CDR1 and CDR2 are SGHRS and YFSETQ. The CDR3 loop spans 15 amino acids.